A selection of T cell receptor beta chains follows, all from one sample in a study of beta chain features in type 1 diabetes. Generated by immunoSEQ multiplex PCR, the TCRdb table keeps only in-frame clones and is missing some. The sample includes more than 100,000 clones, approximately 30% of them seen just once. The source material was central memory CD4+ T cells from blood. The origin of the receptors is a woman younger than 35 with type 1 diabetes. Both conserved end residues are part of each CDR3. Fields, in order: V gene, J gene, clone size, D gene, CDR3 DNA, CDR3 protein. D genes are given only for firm matches. A clone size is listed for some rows: how often the clone was seen (once, few, many), or a class if it is expanded.

TRBV7-9	TRBJ2-1	-	-	TGTGCCAGCAGCCCACACTTTGGCAGGGTAATCGACAATGAGCAGTTCTTC	CASSPHFGRVIDNEQFF
TRBV25-1	TRBJ1-4	-	-	TGTGCCAGCAGTGAATTGGGAACAGGCCCGGAAAAACTGTTTTTT	CASSELGTGPEKLFF
TRBV7-8	TRBJ2-1	few	-	TGTGCCAGCAGCCCCCGGACTAACGTCTACAATGAGCAGTTCTTC	CASSPRTNVYNEQFF
TRBV29-1	TRBJ1-1	-	-	TGCAGCGTTGAACGGGAGAACACTGAAGCTTTCTTT	CSVERENTEAFF
TRBV18	TRBJ1-1	-	-	TGTGCCAGCTCACCACTTGGGAGCACTGAAGCTTTCTTT	CASSPLGSTEAFF
TRBV6-5	TRBJ2-6	-	-	TGTGCCAGCAGTTTGGCCCCTGGGGCCAACGTCCTGACTTTC	CASSLAPGANVLTF
TRBV7-3	TRBJ2-1	-	TRBD2	TGTGCCAGCAGCTTAACTCGGACTAGCGGGAGGTTGGGGGGGGACAATGAGCAGTTCTTC	CASSLTRTSGRLGGDNEQFF
TRBV4-3	TRBJ1-4	few	TRBD1	TGCGCCAGCAGCCAAGGACCCTGGGACAGGTTGGTTTTT	CASSQGPWDRLVF
TRBV5-8	TRBJ2-1	-	TRBD2	TGTGCCAGCAACTTCGGCGGGAGGAGCTCCTACAATGAGCAGTTCTTC	CASNFGGRSSYNEQFF
TRBV30	TRBJ2-1	-	-	TGTGCCTGGACCTCTAGGGGGTTTACCTACAATGAGCAGTTCTTC	CAWTSRGFTYNEQFF
TRBV19	TRBJ2-1	few	TRBD1	TGTGCCAGTAGAGGACAGGGGGGGAATGAGCAGTTCTTC	CASRGQGGNEQFF
TRBV4-3	TRBJ1-1	few	-	TGCGCCAGCAGCCAACCAGACAAGAACACTGAAGCTTTCTTT	CASSQPDKNTEAFF
TRBV28	TRBJ2-2	few	TRBD2	TGTGCCAGCAGACTGGGACTAGCGGGAGATGGGGGGCTGTTTTTT	CASRLGLAGDGGLFF
TRBV6-6	TRBJ2-1	few	-	TGTGCCAGCAGTTACGATGCCAGGGGCTACAATGAGCAGTTCTTC	CASSYDARGYNEQFF
TRBV5-8	TRBJ2-1	once	-	TGTGCCAGCAGTTTCTACTCCGGACACTCCTACAATGAGCAGTTCTTC	CASSFYSGHSYNEQFF
TRBV7-3	TRBJ2-1	few	-	TGTGCCAGCAGTACCTCACCCGCGATTGGTGAGCAGTTCTTC	CASSTSPAIGEQFF
TRBV5-1	TRBJ2-6	-	-	TGCGCCAGCAGCTTGGTGACAGCTGGGGCCAACGTCCTGACTTTC	CASSLVTAGANVLTF
TRBV11-2	TRBJ1-2	-	-	TGTGCCAGCAGCTCGGGACTTGTCTATGGCTACACCTTC	CASSSGLVYGYTF
TRBV6-6	TRBJ1-2	-	TRBD1	TGTGCCAGCAACGACAGGGGAAACTATGGCTACACCTTC	CASNDRGNYGYTF
TRBV19	TRBJ1-2	-	TRBD1	TGTGCCAGTAGTATATCCCAGGGGGTTGATGGCTACACCTTC	CASSISQGVDGYTF
TRBV11-3	TRBJ2-5	few	-	TGTGCCAGCAGCTACGGCAACCGGAGACAGTACTTC	CASSYGNRRQYF
TRBV6-5	TRBJ2-2	-	TRBD1	TGTGCCAGCAGTCCTGGGACAGCCAACACCGGGGAGCTGTTTTTT	CASSPGTANTGELFF
TRBV11-2	TRBJ2-2	-	TRBD2	TGTGCCAGCATCCAGGGAGCGGGAGAGACCGGGGAGCTGTTTTTT	CASIQGAGETGELFF
TRBV19	TRBJ2-5	few	TRBD2	TGTGCCAGTAGTATAGTAGAAGCGGGAGAAGAGACCCAGTACTTC	CASSIVEAGEETQYF
TRBV4-3	TRBJ2-2	many	-	TGCGCCAGCAGCCAAGAGAATATCGGCGGGGAGCTGTTTTTT	CASSQENIGGELFF
TRBV29-1	TRBJ2-2	-	TRBD2	TGCAGCGTTGGCCTAGCGGGACGACACACCGGGGAGCTGTTTTTT	CSVGLAGRHTGELFF
TRBV30	TRBJ2-7	-	TRBD2	TGTGCCTGGAGTATTGGGACTACCTACGAGCAGTACTTC	CAWSIGTTYEQYF
TRBV7-2	TRBJ2-2	-	-	TGTGCCAGCAGCTTTCGGGGTACCGGGGAGCTGTTTTTT	CASSFRGTGELFF
TRBV6-5	TRBJ1-2	-	-	TGTGCCAGCAGTCTTGGACACCTCTCTAACTATGGCTACACCTTC	CASSLGHLSNYGYTF
TRBV27	TRBJ2-2	few	TRBD2	TGTGCCAGCAGTCGACTAGCGGAGACCGGGGAGCTGTTTTTT	CASSRLAETGELFF
TRBV28	TRBJ2-7	-	TRBD1	TGTGCCAGCAGTTTCCCAGTACCGGGACAGGGTTCCTACGAGCAGTACTTC	CASSFPVPGQGSYEQYF
TRBV6-1	TRBJ2-1	few	TRBD2	TGTGCCAGCCTGGGACTAGCGGGAGCTCAGGATGAGCAGTTCTTC	CASLGLAGAQDEQFF
TRBV2	TRBJ2-5	-	TRBD2	TGTGCCAGCAGTGCTGGACTAGCGGGAGAAGAGACCCAGTACTTC	CASSAGLAGEETQYF
TRBV6-1	TRBJ1-2	-	-	TGTGCCAGCAGTGAGGCCGGACAGCTCTATGGCTACACCTTC	CASSEAGQLYGYTF
TRBV30	TRBJ1-1	-	-	TGTGCCTGGACAACCTTAAGACAGGTCACTGAAGCTTTCTTT	CAWTTLRQVTEAFF
TRBV7-9	TRBJ1-2	few	-	TGTGCCAGCAGCTTAGGTGGCAGCTATGGCTACACCTTC	CASSLGGSYGYTF
TRBV4-1	TRBJ2-1	-	-	TGCGCCAGCAGCCAAGGTAGATCGGAGGCAGTTTACAATGAGCAGTTCTTC	CASSQGRSEAVYNEQFF
TRBV5-4	TRBJ1-2	-	TRBD1	TGTGCCAGCAGCGACCTGACAGGGAACTATGGCTACACCTTC	CASSDLTGNYGYTF
TRBV6-1	TRBJ2-1	-	-	TGTGCCAGCAGTGAAGAGGTGACAGGACCCTCCTACAATGAGCAGTTCTTC	CASSEEVTGPSYNEQFF
TRBV5-6	TRBJ2-6	-	-	TGTGCCAGCAGCTTGACAATTCTCTCTGGGGCCAACGTCCTGACTTTC	CASSLTILSGANVLTF
TRBV5-1	TRBJ1-2	few	TRBD1	TGCGCCAGCAGCTTCGATACACAGGGGGCTTACACCTTC	CASSFDTQGAYTF
TRBV29-1	TRBJ1-1	-	-	TGCAGCGTTGATCGGGGGAACACTGAAGCTTTCTTT	CSVDRGNTEAFF
TRBV7-2	TRBJ1-1	once	TRBD1	TGTGCCAGCAGCCTGACAGGGGTCGGTGACACTGAAGCTTTCTTT	CASSLTGVGDTEAFF
TRBV6-6	TRBJ2-6	few	-	TGTGCCAGCAGTTACGGGGGGACCGGGGCCAACGTCCTGACTTTC	CASSYGGTGANVLTF
TRBV7-2	TRBJ2-7	-	-	TGTGCCAGCAGCTTAGGGGGCGCAGGGGACCCCTACGAGCAGTACTTC	CASSLGGAGDPYEQYF
TRBV30	TRBJ2-2	-	TRBD1	TGTGCCCGGGGACAGGGGACCGGGGAGCTGTTTTTT	CARGQGTGELFF
TRBV7-9	TRBJ2-5	few	TRBD1	TGTGCCAGCAGCTTAGGGACAGGGGGCCTGGAGACCCAGTACTTC	CASSLGTGGLETQYF
TRBV4-1	TRBJ2-3	-	TRBD2	TGCGCCAGCAGCCAAGATCGAGATAGCGGGAGCCCAGATACGCAGTATTTT	CASSQDRDSGSPDTQYF
TRBV28	TRBJ2-1	many	-	TGTGCCAGCAGTAGGCCTGCCGGGACTCTTAGCAATGAGCAGTTCTTC	CASSRPAGTLSNEQFF
TRBV7-3	TRBJ2-2	few	-	TGTGCCAGCAGGCTAAACACCGGGGAGCTGTTTTTT	CASRLNTGELFF
TRBV19	TRBJ2-1	few	TRBD1	TGTGCCAGTAGTCAACCTCCGGGACAGCTATACAATGAGCAGTTCTTC	CASSQPPGQLYNEQFF
TRBV15	TRBJ1-5	-	TRBD1	TGTGCCACCAGCAGGGGACAGGGGGCAGGTCAGCCCCAGCATTTT	CATSRGQGAGQPQHF
TRBV27	TRBJ2-2	few	-	TGTGCCAGCAGTTTCTCGACACCCACCGGGGAGCTGTTTTTT	CASSFSTPTGELFF
TRBV19	TRBJ2-3	-	TRBD2	TGTGCCAGTAAGCGGGAGGGCACAGATACGCAGTATTTT	CASKREGTDTQYF
TRBV7-2	TRBJ1-1	few	-	TGTGCCAGCAGCCTCAGTTCTGGACTGAGGAACACTGAAGCTTTCTTT	CASSLSSGLRNTEAFF
TRBV19	TRBJ1-5	-	-	TGTGCCTCCAAGACCGACGGGATGGGGAGCGGGCAGCCCCAGCATTTT	CASKTDGMGSGQPQHF
TRBV2	TRBJ2-7	few	-	TGTGCCAGCAGTGAAGCCCCGAGGCCAGCCGAAGGCTACGAGCAGTACTTC	CASSEAPRPAEGYEQYF
TRBV10-3	TRBJ2-3	many	-	TGTGCCATCAGTGTACTCAGGGATACGCAGTATTTT	CAISVLRDTQYF
TRBV7-2	TRBJ2-2	few	TRBD1	TGTGCCAGCAGCTTATTTGGGACAGGGAACACCGGGGAGCTGTTTTTT	CASSLFGTGNTGELFF